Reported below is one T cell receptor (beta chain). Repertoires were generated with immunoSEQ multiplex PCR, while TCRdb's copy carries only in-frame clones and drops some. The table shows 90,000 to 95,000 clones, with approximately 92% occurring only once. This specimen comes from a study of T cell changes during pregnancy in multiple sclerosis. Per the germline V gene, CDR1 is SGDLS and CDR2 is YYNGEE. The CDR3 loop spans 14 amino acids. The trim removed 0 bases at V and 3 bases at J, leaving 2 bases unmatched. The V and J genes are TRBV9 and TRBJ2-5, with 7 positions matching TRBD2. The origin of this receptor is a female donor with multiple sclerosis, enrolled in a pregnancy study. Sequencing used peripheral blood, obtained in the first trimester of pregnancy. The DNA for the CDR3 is TGTGCCAGCAGCGTAGATCTAGCGGAAGAGACCCAGTACTTC. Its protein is CASSVDLAEETQYF.